Below, 17 T cell receptor beta chains from the same sample are listed, as sequenced in a study of T cells expressing NK-cell markers. TCRdb processed the 5' RACE reads again and assigns one entry to each CDR3 protein, with no DNA. The sample has roughly 180,000 distinct CDR3 sequences. Sequencing was carried out using blood T cells: a sorted CD56 or NKG2C T cell subset, CD4+ or CD8+ T cells, or bulk PBMC T cells (not recorded which). These TCRs come from a man aged 18-75 years in good health.

The rearrangement joins TRBV5-1 to TRBJ2-1; no DNA is available, so the TRBD1 call from TCRdb remains unchecked. Looked up from germline, CDR1 is SGHRS and CDR2 is YFSETQ. The CDR3 spans 14 residues. CDR3 protein: CASSFRDRGNEQFF.

CDR3 protein: CASSDAPTLVADPRTQYF. The chain links TRBV9 to TRBJ2-5; TCRdb calls TRBD1, which cannot be checked without DNA. The germline CDR1 and CDR2 sequences are SGDLS and YYNGEE. The CDR3 sequence is 18 residues long.

CDR3 loop: CATGTGWDYGYTF. This sequence joins TRBV6-1 and TRBJ1-2; lacking DNA, the TRBD1 call made by TCRdb goes unchecked. CDR1 and CDR2 (germline): MNHNS, SASEGT. The CDR3 runs 13 residues.

V gene TRBV12-3 or TRBV12-4 combines with J gene TRBJ2-7; TCRdb gives TRBD2 as the D gene, but with no DNA this cannot be confirmed. There are 14 residues in the CDR3. The CDR3 sequence: CASRPPGLGNEQYF.

This rearrangement joins TRBV6-1 to TRBJ2-5; TCRdb's D call, TRBD2, is unchecked because there is no DNA. The CDR3 has 16 residues. CDR1 and CDR2 (germline): MNHNS, SASEGT. The CDR3 loop is CASSPLAGGPSETQYF.

J is TRBJ1-1 and V is TRBV20-1; the TRBD1 assignment by TCRdb is unverifiable without DNA. CDR1 is DFQATT and CDR2 is SNEGSKA in the germline V gene (reference sequence). The CDR3 has 14 residues. The CDR3 sequence: CSAPGQGVDTEAFF.

The V gene is TRBV27, the J gene TRBJ2-1; as DNA is missing, the TRBD2 call by TCRdb cannot be tested. This CDR3 contains 17 residues. The germline V gene has CDR1 MNHEY and CDR2 SMNVEV (reference sequence). The CDR3 here is CASSLAGGLSPYNEQFF.

CDR3 sequence reads: CASSLLGTSGSTDTQYF. The chain recombines TRBV27 with TRBJ2-3; TCRdb picks TRBD2, but there is no DNA to check that call. CDR1 is MNHEY and CDR2 is SMNVEV in the germline V gene (reference sequence). There are 17 residues in the CDR3.

The chain links TRBV3-1 to TRBJ2-3; TCRdb selects TRBD2, and the lack of DNA leaves this call unchecked. This CDR3 is built from 19 residues. The germline CDR1 and CDR2 sequences are LGHDT and YNNKEL (reference sequence). The CDR3 is CASTDDTGTSGGERDTQYF.

This rearrangement joins TRBV24-1 to TRBJ1-5; TCRdb gives TRBD1 as the D gene, but with no DNA this cannot be confirmed. The CDR3 covers 18 residues. Germline CDR1 and CDR2: KGHDR and SFDVKD. CDR3 in amino acids: CATSDGDGGAVENQPQHF.

V is TRBV13 and J is TRBJ2-7; TCRdb's D call of TRBD1 is untestable without DNA. CDR1 PRHDT and CDR2 FYEKMQ come from the germline V gene (reference sequence). This CDR3 contains 15 residues. The CDR3 spells CASTQNPGGVDEQYF.

The chain joins TRBV12-3 or TRBV12-4 to TRBJ1-1; no DNA is available, so the TRBD1 call from TCRdb remains unchecked. CDR3 size: 13 residues. CDR3 sequence reads: CASSLGRDTEAFF.

The chain uses TRBV10-3 and TRBJ2-2. CDR1 is ENHRY and CDR2 is SYGVKD in the germline V gene. CDR3 length: 15 amino acids. CDR3 in amino acids: CAISEVQANTGELFF.

The V and J genes are TRBV6-1 and TRBJ2-2; TCRdb picks TRBD1, but there is no DNA to check that call. The CDR3 has 15 amino acids. Germline-derived CDR1 and CDR2 are MNHNS and SASEGT. The CDR3 here is CASSFTGLDTGELFF.

The V gene is TRBV12-3 or TRBV12-4, the J gene TRBJ2-1; TCRdb's D call of TRBD1 is untestable without DNA. CDR3 size: 15 residues. The CDR3 reads CASSLGWGGRNEQFF.

The genes are TRBV25-1 and TRBJ1-1; as DNA is missing, the TRBD1 call by TCRdb cannot be tested. Germline CDR1 and CDR2: MGHDK and SYGVNS. The CDR3 loop spans 15 amino acids. The CDR3 region is CASSELQTGNTEAFF.

This chain joins TRBV18 and TRBJ2-3; as DNA is missing, the TRBD2 call by TCRdb cannot be tested. Germline V gives CDR1 KGHSH, CDR2 LQKENI. CDR3 length equals 18 residues. The CDR3 reads CASSPPTRQRAGSDTQYF.